Listed below are T cell receptor beta chains from one sample, sequenced in a study of blood T cells in healthy people across ages. TCRdb re-analysed the 5' RACE reads in MiXCR, keeping a single row per CDR3 protein. The sample yields about 650,000 distinct CDR3 sequences, roughly 32% seen once. The sample comprised blood. These receptors all stem from a woman aged 80 or over in good health. Each CDR3 is given with its conserved first and last residue. Fields, in order: CDR3 DNA, CDR3 protein, V gene, J gene, clone size, D gene. The D gene is left open where the match is weak. Only some rows state a clone size, as once, few, many or a class for expanded clones.

cdr3_nt: TGTGCCAGCAGTGGGGGACAGGGAATCACCGGGGAGCTGTTTTTT; cdr3_aa: CASSGGQGITGELFF; v_call: TRBV6-1; j_call: TRBJ2-2; clone_size: .; d_call: TRBD1
cdr3_nt: TGCGCCAGCAGCTACCGGGATTCCTATGGCTACACCTTC; cdr3_aa: CASSYRDSYGYTF; v_call: TRBV4-1; j_call: TRBJ1-2; clone_size: .; d_call: .
cdr3_nt: TGTGCCAGCAGTTTAGTGATCCACTACGAGCAGTACTTC; cdr3_aa: CASSLVIHYEQYF; v_call: TRBV25-1; j_call: TRBJ2-7; clone_size: .; d_call: .
cdr3_nt: TGTGCCAGCAGGCTCCGAGGTTCCCAGTACTTC; cdr3_aa: CASRLRGSQYF; v_call: TRBV3-1; j_call: TRBJ2-5; clone_size: many; d_call: .
cdr3_nt: TGTGCCAGCAGCTTAGTCGCAGCTTACGAGCAGTACTTC; cdr3_aa: CASSLVAAYEQYF; v_call: TRBV7-2; j_call: TRBJ2-7; clone_size: many; d_call: .
cdr3_nt: TGTGCCAGCAGTTACCCGAGGTCTAGCTCCTACGAGCAGTACTTC; cdr3_aa: CASSYPRSSSYEQYF; v_call: TRBV6-2/TRBV6-3; j_call: TRBJ2-7; clone_size: .; d_call: .
cdr3_nt: TGTGCCAGCAGCTTCCGACCTGCAGGGATCAATCAGCCCCAGCATTTT; cdr3_aa: CASSFRPAGINQPQHF; v_call: TRBV7-2; j_call: TRBJ1-5; clone_size: many; d_call: .
cdr3_nt: TGTGCCAGCAGTCATACGCACGAGACCCAGTACTTC; cdr3_aa: CASSHTHETQYF; v_call: TRBV12-1; j_call: TRBJ2-5; clone_size: many; d_call: .
cdr3_nt: TGTGCCAGCAGCTTAGATGGGCGCGGGGGAGGGAATGAGCAGTTCTTC; cdr3_aa: CASSLDGRGGGNEQFF; v_call: TRBV11-3; j_call: TRBJ2-1; clone_size: few; d_call: TRBD2
cdr3_nt: TGTGCCACCAACCCACAGGGAGGCACTGAAGCTTTCTTT; cdr3_aa: CATNPQGGTEAFF; v_call: TRBV10-3; j_call: TRBJ1-1; clone_size: .; d_call: .
cdr3_nt: TGTGCCAGCAGTTCCCAGGGGTTGACAGATACGCAGTATTTT; cdr3_aa: CASSSQGLTDTQYF; v_call: TRBV27; j_call: TRBJ2-3; clone_size: many; d_call: .
cdr3_nt: TGTGCCACCGTTCGGGGGAACACTGAAGCTTTCTTT; cdr3_aa: CATVRGNTEAFF; v_call: TRBV6-5; j_call: TRBJ1-1; clone_size: .; d_call: .
cdr3_nt: TGTGCCAGCTCACCACTCCCTGTGACGGGCACAGATACGCAGTATTTT; cdr3_aa: CASSPLPVTGTDTQYF; v_call: TRBV18; j_call: TRBJ2-3; clone_size: .; d_call: .
cdr3_nt: TGTGCCAGCAGCCAAGCGGAGGGGGTCTATGGCTACACCTTC; cdr3_aa: CASSQAEGVYGYTF; v_call: TRBV4-2; j_call: TRBJ1-2; clone_size: many; d_call: .
cdr3_nt: TGCAGTGCTAGATTTGTCCTCGAGACCCAGTACTTC; cdr3_aa: CSARFVLETQYF; v_call: TRBV20-1; j_call: TRBJ2-5; clone_size: .; d_call: .
cdr3_nt: TGTGCCAGCTCATCCGACCAGGGATACGGCTACACCTTC; cdr3_aa: CASSSDQGYGYTF; v_call: TRBV7-9; j_call: TRBJ1-2; clone_size: .; d_call: .
cdr3_nt: TGCAGCGTTTCGCAAGGGGTCACTGAAGCTTTCTTT; cdr3_aa: CSVSQGVTEAFF; v_call: TRBV29-1; j_call: TRBJ1-1; clone_size: .; d_call: .
cdr3_nt: TGCAGTGCTGGAGTATATAGGGCTAGCGCGTACAATGAGCAGTTCTTC; cdr3_aa: CSAGVYRASAYNEQFF; v_call: TRBV20-1; j_call: TRBJ2-1; clone_size: .; d_call: .
cdr3_nt: TGTGCCAGCAGCCAAACACTGGCACGAAAAGGGGGCTACACCTTC; cdr3_aa: CASSQTLARKGGYTF; v_call: TRBV6-6; j_call: TRBJ1-2; clone_size: many; d_call: .
cdr3_nt: TGTGCCAGCAGCGTAACCCGGGGGACATCCTACAATGAGCAGTTCTTC; cdr3_aa: CASSVTRGTSYNEQFF; v_call: TRBV9; j_call: TRBJ2-1; clone_size: many; d_call: .
cdr3_nt: TGCGCCAGCAGCCACCCACGGCTAGGGGGTGCCGGCTACACCTTC; cdr3_aa: CASSHPRLGGAGYTF; v_call: TRBV4-1; j_call: TRBJ1-2; clone_size: many; d_call: .
cdr3_nt: TGTGCCAGCAGCGGTGGACAGCTCGTGAACACTGAAGCTTTCTTT; cdr3_aa: CASSGGQLVNTEAFF; v_call: TRBV9; j_call: TRBJ1-1; clone_size: .; d_call: .
cdr3_nt: TGTGCCACCGAAAAGGACAGTAACTATGGCTACACCTTC; cdr3_aa: CATEKDSNYGYTF; v_call: TRBV10-3; j_call: TRBJ1-2; clone_size: many; d_call: .
cdr3_nt: TGTGCCATCAGTGATTCGGGGGGCCCGAATGGCTACACCTTC; cdr3_aa: CAISDSGGPNGYTF; v_call: TRBV10-3; j_call: TRBJ1-2; clone_size: many; d_call: .
cdr3_nt: TGTGCCACCAGCAGAGTAGGGGATCTTGTCTCTGGGGCCAACGTCCTGACTTTC; cdr3_aa: CATSRVGDLVSGANVLTF; v_call: TRBV15; j_call: TRBJ2-6; clone_size: .; d_call: .
cdr3_nt: TGTGCCAGCAGGGAGGGAGGGGGCTCGCGCACAGATACGCAGTATTTT; cdr3_aa: CASREGGGSRTDTQYF; v_call: TRBV25-1; j_call: TRBJ2-3; clone_size: many; d_call: .
cdr3_nt: TGTGCCAGCAGTTTATATGGACAGGGTTTGAACACTGAAGCTTTCTTT; cdr3_aa: CASSLYGQGLNTEAFF; v_call: TRBV27; j_call: TRBJ1-1; clone_size: .; d_call: TRBD1
cdr3_nt: TGCAGTGCTAGAGAAGGGACAGGGGTTGGCTATGGCTACACCTTC; cdr3_aa: CSAREGTGVGYGYTF; v_call: TRBV20-1; j_call: TRBJ1-2; clone_size: many; d_call: TRBD1
cdr3_nt: TGCAGCGTTGTGGACGGTACCCTCTACGAGCAGTACTTC; cdr3_aa: CSVVDGTLYEQYF; v_call: TRBV29-1; j_call: TRBJ2-7; clone_size: many; d_call: .
cdr3_nt: TGTGCCAGCAGCCAACCCAAAGAGGCCCAGTACTTC; cdr3_aa: CASSQPKEAQYF; v_call: TRBV7-2; j_call: TRBJ2-5; clone_size: .; d_call: .
cdr3_nt: TGCAGCGTTGATGGACTAGCGGGAGGCTCCTACAATGAGCAGTTCTTC; cdr3_aa: CSVDGLAGGSYNEQFF; v_call: TRBV29-1; j_call: TRBJ2-1; clone_size: .; d_call: TRBD2
cdr3_nt: TGCAGCGCTATACAGGCTCCTCAAGAGACCCAGTACTTC; cdr3_aa: CSAIQAPQETQYF; v_call: TRBV29-1; j_call: TRBJ2-5; clone_size: .; d_call: .
cdr3_nt: TGTGCCAGCAGCCAAGTCACAGAACTGAACACTGAAGCTTTCTTT; cdr3_aa: CASSQVTELNTEAFF; v_call: TRBV4-2; j_call: TRBJ1-1; clone_size: .; d_call: .
cdr3_nt: TGCAGTGCTAGAGCTGTAAGGCAGGGCCCCGAAAAACTGTTTTTT; cdr3_aa: CSARAVRQGPEKLFF; v_call: TRBV20-1; j_call: TRBJ1-4; clone_size: few; d_call: .
cdr3_nt: TGTGCCAGCAGCCTGTTCTCTGGGGCCAACGTCCTGACTTTC; cdr3_aa: CASSLFSGANVLTF; v_call: TRBV11-1; j_call: TRBJ2-6; clone_size: .; d_call: .
cdr3_nt: TGTGCCGGCAGTGAGGGGAGGTACACTGAAGCTTTCTTT; cdr3_aa: CAGSEGRYTEAFF; v_call: TRBV2; j_call: TRBJ1-1; clone_size: .; d_call: .
cdr3_nt: TGTGCCAGCAGAGAACCGGGACAGGGAGTTAATTCACCCCTCCACTTT; cdr3_aa: CASREPGQGVNSPLHF; v_call: TRBV6-2/TRBV6-3; j_call: TRBJ1-6; clone_size: few; d_call: TRBD1
cdr3_nt: TGTGCCAGCAGCTCCGACGCGAACTATGGCTACACCTTC; cdr3_aa: CASSSDANYGYTF; v_call: TRBV5-4; j_call: TRBJ1-2; clone_size: many; d_call: .
cdr3_nt: TGTGCCAGCAGTGAACGAGAGGCTTTGCGTGCCGATACGCAGTATTTT; cdr3_aa: CASSEREALRADTQYF; v_call: TRBV2; j_call: TRBJ2-3; clone_size: many; d_call: .
cdr3_nt: TGTGCCAGCGGTGACGTGGGGGGGCCCGCAGATACGCAGTATTTT; cdr3_aa: CASGDVGGPADTQYF; v_call: TRBV2; j_call: TRBJ2-3; clone_size: once; d_call: .
cdr3_nt: TGTGCCAGCAGCTTATCACCTCAGGGATCCGGGGCCAACGTCCTGACTTTC; cdr3_aa: CASSLSPQGSGANVLTF; v_call: TRBV5-5; j_call: TRBJ2-6; clone_size: many; d_call: .
cdr3_nt: TGCGCCAGCAGCCTACGGACACGAGGGAGTGTCAATGAAGCTTTCTTT; cdr3_aa: CASSLRTRGSVNEAFF; v_call: TRBV5-1; j_call: TRBJ1-1; clone_size: .; d_call: .
cdr3_nt: TGTGCCAGCAGCTTAGAGTACAACTCCTACGAGCAGTACTTC; cdr3_aa: CASSLEYNSYEQYF; v_call: TRBV11-2; j_call: TRBJ2-7; clone_size: many; d_call: .
cdr3_nt: TGTGCCATCAGTGAGTCGCATAATTACGAGCAGTACTTC; cdr3_aa: CAISESHNYEQYF; v_call: TRBV10-3; j_call: TRBJ2-7; clone_size: many; d_call: .
cdr3_nt: TGCAGTGCTAGAGATGCGGGGGGGCTTCCGAACACTGAAGCTTTCTTT; cdr3_aa: CSARDAGGLPNTEAFF; v_call: TRBV20-1; j_call: TRBJ1-1; clone_size: .; d_call: .
cdr3_nt: TGTGCCAGTAGTATATCGGGACTAGCGGGGGGTTTCTCCTACAATGAGCAGTTCTTC; cdr3_aa: CASSISGLAGGFSYNEQFF; v_call: TRBV19; j_call: TRBJ2-1; clone_size: .; d_call: TRBD2
cdr3_nt: TGCAGTGCTAGAGTTCCCTCTAGAAACACCATATATTTT; cdr3_aa: CSARVPSRNTIYF; v_call: TRBV20-1; j_call: TRBJ1-3; clone_size: .; d_call: .
cdr3_nt: TGCGCCAGCAGCCAAGACCGCGGGGAGCTGTTTTTT; cdr3_aa: CASSQDRGELFF; v_call: TRBV4-1; j_call: TRBJ2-2; clone_size: .; d_call: .
cdr3_nt: TGTGCCTGGAGTTACGTGGGTCCGGGACAGGGTCGGGAGACCCAGTACTTC; cdr3_aa: CAWSYVGPGQGRETQYF; v_call: TRBV30; j_call: TRBJ2-5; clone_size: few; d_call: TRBD1
cdr3_nt: TGCGCCAGCAGCCAAGATCCCAGCGGGGGGCTTTCAAGCTCCTACAATGAGCAGTTCTTC; cdr3_aa: CASSQDPSGGLSSSYNEQFF; v_call: TRBV4-1; j_call: TRBJ2-1; clone_size: many; d_call: TRBD2
cdr3_nt: TGCGCCAGCAGCTTGGCCTCCAGGGGGCCCACCTACGAGCAGTACTTC; cdr3_aa: CASSLASRGPTYEQYF; v_call: TRBV5-1; j_call: TRBJ2-7; clone_size: many; d_call: TRBD1
cdr3_nt: TGCAGTGCTAGTCTCCCGCACCTCCAAGAGACCCAGTACTTC; cdr3_aa: CSASLPHLQETQYF; v_call: TRBV20-1; j_call: TRBJ2-5; clone_size: .; d_call: .
cdr3_nt: TGCAGTGCTTCTAATGTTGACAGGGTGGATCAGCCCCAGCATTTT; cdr3_aa: CSASNVDRVDQPQHF; v_call: TRBV20-1; j_call: TRBJ1-5; clone_size: .; d_call: TRBD1